This TCR beta chain appears in the sequencing data of a study of blood T cell repertoires in COVID-19. Across the study: Samples representing acute and convalescent COVID-19 were sourced from the United States, Italy and Spain. The analysed material was cDNA or gDNA that came from T cells, B-cell-depleted T cells, or PBMCs.

With 1 base removed from V and 9 bases from J, the gap between germline ends came to 12 bases. CDR1 and CDR2 (germline): SGHDN, FVKESK. The CDR3 is 13 amino acids. As handled by the study authors: How many nucleated cells were present was estimated from reference gene primer amplification. Method: immunoSEQ multiplex PCR; TCRdb's copy keeps in-frame clones and lacks some. V and J calls and clone size are as listed in that table; D and trimming were resolved from the DNA. The sample records about 230,000 clones, 65% to 90% being singletons. V usage is TRBV14 and J usage is TRBJ2-5; the D gene is possibly TRBD2 (5 bases). This TCR came from a woman aged 45-59 years with acute or convalescent COVID-19. Sequences were obtained from peripheral blood. The CDR3 loop is CASSQVRLAPQYF. The CDR3 DNA is TGTGCCAGCAGCCAAGTTCGGCTAGCTCCCCAGTACTTC.